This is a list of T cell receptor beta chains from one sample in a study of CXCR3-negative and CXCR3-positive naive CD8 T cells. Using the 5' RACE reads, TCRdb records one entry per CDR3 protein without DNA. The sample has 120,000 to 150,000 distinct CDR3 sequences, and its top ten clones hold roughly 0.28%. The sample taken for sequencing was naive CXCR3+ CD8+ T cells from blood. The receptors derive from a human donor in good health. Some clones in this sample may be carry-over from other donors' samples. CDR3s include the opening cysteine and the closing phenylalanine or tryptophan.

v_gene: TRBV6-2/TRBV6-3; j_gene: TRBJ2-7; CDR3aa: CASSYGTSYEQYF
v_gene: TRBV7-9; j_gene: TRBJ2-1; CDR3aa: CASSTGQGTYNEQFF
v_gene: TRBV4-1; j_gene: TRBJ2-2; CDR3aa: CASSQDPGVRTGELFF
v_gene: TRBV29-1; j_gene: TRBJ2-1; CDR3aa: CSVEVDGTYNEQFF
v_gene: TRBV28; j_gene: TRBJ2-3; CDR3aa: CASNEGRSDTQYF
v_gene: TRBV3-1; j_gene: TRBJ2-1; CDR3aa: CASSPATTVNNEQFF
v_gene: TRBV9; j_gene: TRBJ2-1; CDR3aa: CASSKGLAGGNSYNEQFF
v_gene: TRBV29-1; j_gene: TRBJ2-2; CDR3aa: CSVAPGQGYTGELFF
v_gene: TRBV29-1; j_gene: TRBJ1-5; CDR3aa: CSVEENSNQPQHF
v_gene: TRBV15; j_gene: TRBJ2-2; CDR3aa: CATSRRDINTGELFF
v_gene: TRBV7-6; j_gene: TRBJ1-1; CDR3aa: CASSPPDNTEAFF
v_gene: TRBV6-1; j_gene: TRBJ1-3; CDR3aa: CASSESRDRLYFSGNTIYF
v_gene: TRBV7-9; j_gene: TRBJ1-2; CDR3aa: CASSLGQDYYGYTF
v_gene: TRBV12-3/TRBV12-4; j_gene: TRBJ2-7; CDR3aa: CASSLGPIEGLGEQYF
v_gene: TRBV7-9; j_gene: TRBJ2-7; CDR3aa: CASSLDGKEQYF
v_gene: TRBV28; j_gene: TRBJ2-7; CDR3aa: CASSPPGDSYEQYF
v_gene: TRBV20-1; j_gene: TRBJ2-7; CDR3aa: CSASSGTSGRVSYYEQYF
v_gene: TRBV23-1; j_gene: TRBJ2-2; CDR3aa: CASSQKGQGFCTGELFF
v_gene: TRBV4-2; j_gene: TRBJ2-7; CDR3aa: CASSQGVAGAGGEYEQYF
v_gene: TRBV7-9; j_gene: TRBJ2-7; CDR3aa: CASSSLGAYEQYF
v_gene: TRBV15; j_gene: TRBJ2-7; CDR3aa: CATSRDRAGRYGEQYF
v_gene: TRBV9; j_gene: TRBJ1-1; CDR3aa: CASSQEGQGEAFF
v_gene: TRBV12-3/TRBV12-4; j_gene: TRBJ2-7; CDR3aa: CASSKTLALYEQYF
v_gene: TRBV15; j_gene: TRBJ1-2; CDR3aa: CATSSQGGNAGYTF
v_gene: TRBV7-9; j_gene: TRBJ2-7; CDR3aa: CASSLAGTIYEQYF
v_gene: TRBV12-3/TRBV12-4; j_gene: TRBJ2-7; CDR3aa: CASSLSSGTLPYEQYF
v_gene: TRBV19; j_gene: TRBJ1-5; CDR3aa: CASSTPPFGQVDQPQHF
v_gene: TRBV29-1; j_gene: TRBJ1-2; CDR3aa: CSVVERESYGYTF
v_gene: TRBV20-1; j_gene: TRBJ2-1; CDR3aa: CSARFETSGGYNEQFF
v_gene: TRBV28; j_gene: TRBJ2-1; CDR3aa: CASRVGVEQFF